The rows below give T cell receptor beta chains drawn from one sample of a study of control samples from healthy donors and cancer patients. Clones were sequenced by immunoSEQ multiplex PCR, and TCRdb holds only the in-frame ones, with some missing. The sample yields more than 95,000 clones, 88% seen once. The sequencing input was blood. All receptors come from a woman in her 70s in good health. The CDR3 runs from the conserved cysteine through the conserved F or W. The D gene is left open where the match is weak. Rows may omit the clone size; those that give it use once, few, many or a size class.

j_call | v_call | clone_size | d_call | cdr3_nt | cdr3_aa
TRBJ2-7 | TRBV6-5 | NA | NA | TGTGCCAGCGGGCACGGGGTTGGCGAGCAGTACTTC | CASGHGVGEQYF
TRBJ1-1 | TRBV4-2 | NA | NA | TGTGCCAGCAGCCAGGGGAACCTGAACACTGAAGCTTTCTTT | CASSQGNLNTEAFF
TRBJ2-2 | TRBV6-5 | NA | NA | TGTGCCAGCAGTTATATCGCCAGGCTAGGTACCGGGGAGCTGTTTTTT | CASSYIARLGTGELFF
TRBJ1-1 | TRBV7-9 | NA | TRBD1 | TGTGCCAGCAGCAACCGGGACAGGGTCACTGAAGCTTTCTTT | CASSNRDRVTEAFF
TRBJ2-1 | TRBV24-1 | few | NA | TGTGCCACCAGTCCCTCTTCGGCAGGGTCCTACAATGAGCAGTTCTTC | CATSPSSAGSYNEQFF
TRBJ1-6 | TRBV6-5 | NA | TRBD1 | TGTGCCAGCAGTTACCGGGACAGGAGCTATTCACCCCTCCACTTT | CASSYRDRSYSPLHF
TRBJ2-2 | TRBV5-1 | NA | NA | TGCGCCAGCAGCTTCGGCTCAGCGGTTAACACCGGGGAGCTGTTTTTT | CASSFGSAVNTGELFF
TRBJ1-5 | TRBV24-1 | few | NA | TGTGCCACCAGTGCTCTGGGCGGGGGTCAGCCCCAGCATTTT | CATSALGGGQPQHF
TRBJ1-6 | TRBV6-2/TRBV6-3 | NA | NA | TGTGCCAGCAGCCAATCGGGGGCACGTTCACCCCTCCACTTT | CASSQSGARSPLHF
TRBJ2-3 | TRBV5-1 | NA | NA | TGCGCCAGCAGCATATACGCCACAGATACGCAGTATTTT | CASSIYATDTQYF
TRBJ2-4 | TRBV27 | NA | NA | TGTGCCAGCAGTACCCTAGGCCAGGGCAAAAACATTCAGTACTTC | CASSTLGQGKNIQYF
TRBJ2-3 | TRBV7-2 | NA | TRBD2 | TGTGCCAGCAGCCCCAATCCGGGACTAGCGGGGGGAGGAGATACGCAGTATTTT | CASSPNPGLAGGGDTQYF
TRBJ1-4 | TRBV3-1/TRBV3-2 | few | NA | TGTGCCAGCAGCCAAGATCCGAGGATTGGAGGGAAAGCTAATGAAAAACTGTTTTTT | CASSQDPRIGGKANEKLFF
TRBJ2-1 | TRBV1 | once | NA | TGCACCAGCAGCCATGGCTTAGCTGGGGGACCCTACAATGAGCAGTTCTTC | CTSSHGLAGGPYNEQFF
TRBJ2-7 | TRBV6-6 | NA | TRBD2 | TGTGCCAGCAGTTACTCGATACGGGGGGATGGCGAGCAGTACTTC | CASSYSIRGDGEQYF
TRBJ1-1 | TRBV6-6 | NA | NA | TGTGCCAGCAGTTACTCAGGAGGGAATACTGAAGCTTTCTTT | CASSYSGGNTEAFF
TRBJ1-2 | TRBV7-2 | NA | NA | TGTGCCAGCAGCTTAGGTGGGACGGGTAACTATGGCTACACCTTC | CASSLGGTGNYGYTF
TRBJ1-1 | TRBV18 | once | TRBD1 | TGTGCCAGCTCACCGGGGACAGGGAGTTCTGAAGCTTTCTTT | CASSPGTGSSEAFF
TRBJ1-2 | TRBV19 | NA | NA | TGTGCCAGTAGTATATTTGTAGGTGGGGACTATGGCTACACCTTC | CASSIFVGGDYGYTF
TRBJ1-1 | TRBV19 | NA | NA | TGTGCCAGTAGTATGGGGGTCAGGACTGAAGCTTTCTTT | CASSMGVRTEAFF
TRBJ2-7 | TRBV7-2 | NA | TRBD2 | TGTGCCAGCAGCTCCTCGACTAGCGGGGGGATCTACGAGCAGTACTTC | CASSSSTSGGIYEQYF
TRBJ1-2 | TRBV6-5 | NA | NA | TGTGCCAGCAGCCAGGGGAGGGCAGGTGGCTACACCTTC | CASSQGRAGGYTF
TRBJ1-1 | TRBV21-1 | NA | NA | TGTGCCACCAGCTGGTGCCAAACGGGCACAGCTAACACTGAAGCTTTCTTT | CATSWCQTGTANTEAFF
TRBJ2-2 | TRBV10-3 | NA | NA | TGTGCCATCAGTGACCCCGGAGGGGCATTCACCGGGGAGCTGTTTTTT | CAISDPGGAFTGELFF
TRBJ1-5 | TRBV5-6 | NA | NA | TGTGCCAGCAGCCAAGGACGGGTCGGAGGCAATCAGCCCCAGCATTTT | CASSQGRVGGNQPQHF
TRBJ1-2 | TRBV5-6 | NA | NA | TGTGCCAGCAGCTTGGTAGCTGGGGATGGCTACACCTTC | CASSLVAGDGYTF
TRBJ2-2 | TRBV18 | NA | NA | TGTGCCAGCTCACCTGGGACGGCTGACACCGGGGAGCTGTTTTTT | CASSPGTADTGELFF
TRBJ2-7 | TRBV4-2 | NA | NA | TGTGCCAGCAGCCACTTGGAGGGGAACGAGCAGTACTTC | CASSHLEGNEQYF
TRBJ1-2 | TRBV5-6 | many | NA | TGTGCCAGCAGCTTGAGTCCAGGGACGGCGAGTGGCTACACCTTC | CASSLSPGTASGYTF
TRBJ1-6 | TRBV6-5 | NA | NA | TGTGCCAGCAGTTACTCGGTAGGGGTGAATTCACCCCTCCACTTT | CASSYSVGVNSPLHF
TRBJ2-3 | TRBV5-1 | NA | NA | TGCGCCAGCAGCTTGGGAGCGGGTAGCACAGATACGCAGTATTTT | CASSLGAGSTDTQYF
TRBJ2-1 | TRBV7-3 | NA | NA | TGTGCCAGCAGCCCGACTAGTCCTTCCTACAATGAGCAGTTCTTC | CASSPTSPSYNEQFF
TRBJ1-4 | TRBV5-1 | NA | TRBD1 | TGCGCCAGCAGTCTGGCGGGACAGCTCGCAACTAATGAAAAACTGTTTTTT | CASSLAGQLATNEKLFF
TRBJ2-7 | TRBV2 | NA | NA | TGTGCCAGCAGTTCTACTTACGAGCAGTACTTC | CASSSTYEQYF
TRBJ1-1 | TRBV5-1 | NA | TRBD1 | TGCGCCAGCAGCATGGGACAGACAAACACTGAAGCTTTCTTT | CASSMGQTNTEAFF
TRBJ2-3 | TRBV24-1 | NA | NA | TGTGCCACCAGTGATACGGCGGGTGGCACAGATACGCAGTATTTT | CATSDTAGGTDTQYF
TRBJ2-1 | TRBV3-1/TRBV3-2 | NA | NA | TGTGCCAGCAGCCAGAGGGGGGGGACCTACAATGAGCAGTTCTTC | CASSQRGGTYNEQFF
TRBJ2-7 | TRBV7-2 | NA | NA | TGTGCCAGCAGCTTAAAGCAGTCCGCTGTGGGGGAGCAGTACTTC | CASSLKQSAVGEQYF
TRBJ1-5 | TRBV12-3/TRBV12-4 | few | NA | TGTGCCAGCAGCCTAACAAATCAGCCCCAGCATTTT | CASSLTNQPQHF
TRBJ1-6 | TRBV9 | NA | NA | TGTGCCAGCAGCGTAAACGATTCACCCCTCCACTTT | CASSVNDSPLHF